These 17 T cell receptor beta chains were all obtained from the same sample, sequenced in a study of T cells in Graves' hyperthyroidism and ophthalmopathy (dated by TCRdb to between 2018 and 2020). Receptor libraries were prepared by multiplex PCR. The sequencer listed for this sample is Illumina HiSeq 2000. Amplification of TCR beta CDR3 regions was carried out from RNA transcripts. A first-round RT-PCR of the TCR CDR3 used the HTBI primer set with the Qiagen OneStep RT-PCR kit. TCRdb reworked the public reads: Q25 trimming with fastp, MiXCR clone assembly, productive beta chains retained. Records with the same CDR3 protein are collapsed into one entry carrying the most frequent genes and DNA. The sample table lists more than 550,000 distinct CDR3 sequences, about 45% of them with a count of one. About 7.2% of the sample rests with the top ten. The sample was peripheral blood or thyroid tissue (not recorded which). Every receptor here comes from an adult man with Graves' disease, either hyperthyroidism or ophthalmopathy (not recorded which).

The sample holds many counts of this clonotype. V is TRBV6-5 and J is TRBJ1-6; perhaps TRBD1 as D (6 bases). Between the trimmed V and J ends, which lost 7 bases and 9 bases, there was a span of 16 bases. Germline V CDR1 and CDR2: MNHEY, SVGAGI. This CDR3 region has 14 residues. CDR3 nucleotide sequence: TGTGCCAGCACCAGGTCTTCGGGGGCTTCACCCCTCCACTTT. Translated, it gives CASTRSSGASPLHF.

The chain links TRBV2 to TRBJ1-2, with D perhaps matching TRBD1 (5 bases). Germline loops: CDR1 SNHLY, CDR2 FYNNEI. This CDR3 is 16 amino acids long. Trimming cost V 5 bases and J 0 bases, with 16 bases left between them. The DNA of the CDR3 is TGTGCCAGCAGTTCCCTGCGGAGGGGCACTAACTATGGCTACACCTTC. Translating it yields CASSSLRRGTNYGYTF.

The chain employs TRBV24-1 and TRBJ2-3; D remains unclear. The V end lost 1 base, the J end lost 0 bases, and 10 bases lay between the germline ends. CDR3 length: 16 residues. Germline CDR1 and CDR2: KGHDR and SFDVKD. CDR3: CATSDLSSTSTDTQYF. CDR3 coding DNA: TGTGCCACCAGTGATTTAAGCAGCACTAGCACAGATACGCAGTATTTT.

The chain is built from TRBV24-1 and TRBJ1-2; TRBD1 is a possible D gene (6 bases). CDR1 KGHDR and CDR2 SFDVKD come from the germline V gene. There are 13 residues in the CDR3. The V and J ends lost 4 bases and 4 bases respectively, with 9 bases between them. Here the CDR3 DNA reads TGTGCCACCAGTGACACGACAGGCTATGGCTACACCTTC. This gives the protein CATSDTTGYGYTF.

The chain links TRBV10-3 to TRBJ1-2; possible D gene TRBD1, 5 bases. Germline V CDR1 and CDR2: ENHRY, SYGVKD. This CDR3 has 14 amino acids. Trimming took off 2 bases at V and 2 bases at J, with 9 bases between the two ends. DNA of the CDR3: TGTGCCATCAGTGAGCCTCAGGGAAACTATGGCTACACCTTC. Amino acid sequence: CAISEPQGNYGYTF.

The sample holds a few counts of this clonotype. The CDR3 nucleotides are TGTGCCAGCAGCTCTGACTGGCAGTCTGGAAACACCATATATTTT. Translated: CASSSDWQSGNTIYF. The chain is built from TRBV7-2 and TRBJ1-3; the D is unclear. The CDR3 is 15 residues long. V was clipped by 4 bases and J by 1 base, with 11 bases between them. Germline CDR1 reads SGHTA; CDR2 reads FQGNSA.

This sequence joins TRBV9 and TRBJ1-2; weak D call: TRBD1 (6 bases). With 0 bases removed from V and 6 bases from J, the gap between germline ends came to 12 bases. Germline V CDR1 and CDR2: SGDLS, YYNGEE. This CDR3 is 14 amino acids long. CDR3 amino acids: CASSVEPGADGYTF. Written as DNA, the CDR3 is TGTGCCAGCAGCGTAGAGCCAGGGGCTGATGGCTACACCTTC.

This chain connects TRBV19 to TRBJ1-5; perhaps TRBD1 as D (5 bases). The CDR3 runs 15 residues. Germline V gives CDR1 LNHDA, CDR2 SQIVND (reference sequence). Trimming removed 5 bases at V and 6 bases at J, with 17 bases between. The CDR3 region has the DNA TGTGCCAGTAGTGGCGGGGCGGGGGAATCTCAGCCCCAGCATTTT. This codes for CASSGGAGESQPQHF. The full variable domain, in which reference TRBV19 and TRBJ1-5 provide the parts outside the CDR3, is DGGITQSPKYLFRKEGQNVTLSCEQNLNHDAMYWYRQDPGQGLRLIYYSQIVNDFQKGDIAEGYSVSREKKESFPLTVTSAQKNPTAFYLCASSGGAGESQPQHFGDGTRLSIL.

The table lists this clonotype with a few counts. The V gene is TRBV2, the J gene TRBJ2-7, with D uncertain. Germline V gene lookup returns CDR1 SNHLY and CDR2 FYNNEI. The CDR3 is 13 residues long. The germline V and J ends were trimmed by 7 bases and 1 base, with 11 bases remaining between them. DNA for the CDR3: TGTGCCAGCAATCTAGACCTATCCTACGAGCAGTACTTC. This sequence encodes CASNLDLSYEQYF.

This chain uses TRBV7-8 with TRBJ1-1; D remains ambiguous. The germline V and J ends were trimmed by 7 bases and 2 bases, with 14 bases remaining between them. CDR3 length: 14 amino acids. Germline-derived CDR1 and CDR2 are SGHVS and FQNEAQ. CDR3 sequence (DNA): TGTGCCAGCACGATGAGGGATATAAACACTGAAGCTTTCTTT. Its protein is CASTMRDINTEAFF.

This clonotype has just a few counts. The V call is TRBV2, the J call TRBJ1-3; D ambiguous. This CDR3 contains 15 residues. V lost 6 bases and J lost 0, with 12 bases in between. Looked up from germline, CDR1 is SNHLY and CDR2 is FYNNEI. The CDR3 coding sequence is TGTGCCAGCAGCCGTGGGATCAGCTCTGGAAACACCATATATTTT. Its translation: CASSRGISSGNTIYF.

The genes are TRBV12-3 or TRBV12-4 and TRBJ1-2; no firm D call. The CDR3 has 12 amino acids. V shed 0 bases and J shed 7 bases, with 6 bases lying between them. CDR3 DNA sequence: TGTGCCAGCAGTTTAGCGCGATCTGGCTACACCTTC. This encodes CASSLARSGYTF.

The gene calls are TRBV10-3 and TRBJ2-2; the match to TRBD1 covers 8 bases. The CDR3 contains 14 residues. V was clipped by 6 bases and J by 5 bases; unmatched bases: 5. Germline CDR1 reads ENHRY; CDR2 reads SYGVKD. The CDR3 sequence: CAIRAGTGTGELFF. CDR3 coding DNA: TGTGCCATCAGGGCCGGGACAGGAACCGGGGAGCTGTTTTTT.

This sequence joins TRBV10-3 and TRBJ2-5, with a weak D call TRBD1 (5 bases). Germline values: CDR1 ENHRY, CDR2 SYGVKD. V gave up 11 bases and J gave up 0 bases, with 13 bases separating them. This CDR3 spans 13 amino acids. The CDR3 DNA sequence: TGTGCCGGAAAGGACACCTACCAAGAGACCCAGTACTTC. Its translation is CAGKDTYQETQYF.

V and J are TRBV20-1 and TRBJ1-5, with D perhaps TRBD1 (5 bases). V was cut by 5 bases and J by 1 base, with 18 bases left in between. CDR3 length: 16 residues. Germline loops: CDR1 DFQATT, CDR2 SNEGSKA (reference sequence). CDR3 sequence (DNA): TGCAGTGCTGGGCGTGGGGGGAGATCGAGCAATCAGCCCCAGCATTTT. Its translation is CSAGRGGRSSNQPQHF.

The genes are TRBV24-1 and TRBJ2-5; unclear D gene. The J call could be wrong; TRBJ2-1 is a better fit for the DNA end. Germline assignment: CDR1 KGHDR and CDR2 SFDVKD. The length of the CDR3 is 13 residues. The CDR3 nucleotides are TGTGCCACCAGTGGAAAGGAAAAGGTGGCCCAGTTCTTC. It translates to CATSGKEKVAQFF.

The chain couples TRBV25-1 to TRBJ1-6, with a weak D call TRBD1 (5 bases). This CDR3 has 16 amino acids. Germline-derived CDR1 and CDR2 are MGHDK and SYGVNS. Trimming took off 3 bases at V and 2 bases at J, with 11 bases between the two ends. The CDR3 loop reads CASSEGGTTYNSPLHF. The CDR3 region has the DNA TGTGCCAGCAGTGAGGGGGGGACCACCTATAATTCACCCCTCCACTTT.